There are many counts of the clone carrying this T cell receptor beta chain. This entry is derived from a study of tumor and adjacent non-tumor tissue in lung cancer. Three rounds of nested PCR, following a modified ARM-PCR protocol, produced the TCRbeta library. TCRdb re-called the multiplex PCR reads with MiXCR, one entry per CDR3 protein. The sample shows more than 35,000 distinct CDR3 sequences, roughly 60% of them seen only once. V was pared by 6 bases and J by 1 base, with 12 bases between. Germline V gene sequence: CDR1 MDHEN, CDR2 SYDVKM. There are 14 residues in the CDR3. This sample's RNA came from whole unsorted tissue. More than 3 cm separated this lung sample from the edge of the tumor.

The V and J genes are TRBV28 and TRBJ1-1; weak D call: TRBD1 (5 bases). The sequence was obtained from a woman aged 40 to 49 with non-small cell lung cancer. Input material: distant non-tumor lung tissue. The CDR3 DNA reads TGTGCCAGCAGCCCCCGTGGGGCGAACACTGAAGCTTTCTTT. It is translated as CASSPRGANTEAFF.